Presented here are 2 T cell receptor beta chains from one specimen sequenced in a study of T-cell reconstitution after alpha-beta-depleted transplantation in children. Unique molecular identifiers were used to barcode this TCRbeta library. TCRdb itself ran the PCR reads through MiXCR, one entry per CDR3 protein. The sample records approximately 390,000 distinct CDR3 sequences, about a tenth being singletons. The sample was PBMCs from the stem cell graft donor, taken from the stem cell graft. All receptors come from a human donor who donated a stem cell graft to a child with acute myeloid leukemia.

V usage is TRBV12-3 or TRBV12-4 and J usage is TRBJ2-7; D is possibly TRBD2 (6 bases). The CDR3 covers 15 residues. The V and J ends lost 1 base and 2 bases respectively, with 12 bases between them. CDR3 in DNA: TGTGCCAGCAGTTTAGAGCGGGTGAGGCCCTACGAGCAGTACTTC. Protein sequence: CASSLERVRPYEQYF.

The V and J genes are TRBV27 and TRBJ2-1; D might be TRBD1 (7 bases). The CDR3 contains 14 residues. Trimming took 6 bases from V and 8 from J, leaving 17 bases between them. The germline CDR1 and CDR2 sequences are MNHEY and SMNVEV (reference sequence). The CDR3 DNA is TGTGCCAGCAGCCCTTCCCAGGGGGGCTATGAGCAGTTCTTC. This translates into CASSPSQGGYEQFF.